This T cell receptor (beta chain) was captured by sequencing in a study of blood T cell repertoires in COVID-19. Germline V lookup: CDR1 LGHDT, CDR2 YNNKEL (reference sequence). With V trimmed by 5 bases and J by 1 base, 6 bases remained unmatched. This CDR3 is 15 amino acids long. Repertoires were generated with immunoSEQ multiplex PCR, while TCRdb's copy carries only in-frame clones and drops some. The sample holds just under 150,000 clones, roughly 84% seen once. The table lists this clone with a count of one. The chain links TRBV3-1 (or the pseudogene TRBV3-2) to TRBJ2-7, with 9 nucleotides matching TRBD1. The clonotype was recovered from a human donor with acute or convalescent COVID-19. The donor label of this sample is uncertain. The sequenced material came from peripheral blood. The CDR3: CASSGTGKVSYEQYF. DNA for the CDR3: TGTGCCAGCAGCGGGACAGGGAAGGTGTCCTACGAGCAGTACTTC.